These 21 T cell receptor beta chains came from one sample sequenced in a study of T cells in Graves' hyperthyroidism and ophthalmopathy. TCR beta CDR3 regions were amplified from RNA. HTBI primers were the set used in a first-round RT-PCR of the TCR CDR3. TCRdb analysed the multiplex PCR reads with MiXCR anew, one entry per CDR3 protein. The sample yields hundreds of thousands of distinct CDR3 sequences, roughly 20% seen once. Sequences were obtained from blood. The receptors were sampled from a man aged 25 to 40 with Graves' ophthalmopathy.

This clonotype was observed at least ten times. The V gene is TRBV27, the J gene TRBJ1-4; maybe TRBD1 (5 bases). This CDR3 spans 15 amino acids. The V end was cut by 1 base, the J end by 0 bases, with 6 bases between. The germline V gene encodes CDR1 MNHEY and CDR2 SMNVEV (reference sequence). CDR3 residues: CASSLWGTTNEKLFF. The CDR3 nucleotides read TGTGCCAGCAGTTTATGGGGGACAACTAATGAAAAACTGTTTTTT.

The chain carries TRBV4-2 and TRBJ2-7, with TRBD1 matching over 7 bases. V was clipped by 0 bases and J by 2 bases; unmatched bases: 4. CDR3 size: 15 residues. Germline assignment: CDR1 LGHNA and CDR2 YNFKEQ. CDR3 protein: CASSQDRQGPYEQYF. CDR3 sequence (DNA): TGTGCCAGCAGCCAAGACCGACAGGGTCCCTACGAGCAGTACTTC.

The DNA for the CDR3 is TGTGCCAGCAGCCCACAGAGGGGACATTATCATTCACCCCTCCACTTT. It encodes CASSPQRGHYHSPLHF. The chain employs TRBV7-2 and TRBJ1-6; tentatively, D is TRBD1 (6 bases). CDR3 size: 16 residues. CDR1 and CDR2 (germline): SGHTA, FQGNSA. V lost 5 bases to trimming and J lost 8 bases, with 19 bases between them.

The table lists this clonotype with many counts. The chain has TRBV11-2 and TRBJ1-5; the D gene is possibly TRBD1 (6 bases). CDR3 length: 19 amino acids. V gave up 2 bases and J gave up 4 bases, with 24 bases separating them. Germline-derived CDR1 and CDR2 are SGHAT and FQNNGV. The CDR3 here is CASSLSPGAVRKGNQPQHF. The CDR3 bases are TGTGCCAGCAGCTTAAGCCCAGGGGCAGTCCGGAAAGGGAATCAGCCCCAGCATTTT.

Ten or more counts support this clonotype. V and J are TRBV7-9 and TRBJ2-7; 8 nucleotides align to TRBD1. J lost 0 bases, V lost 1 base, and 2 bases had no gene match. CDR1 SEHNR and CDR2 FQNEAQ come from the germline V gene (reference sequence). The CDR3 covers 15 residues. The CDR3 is CASSLGTGPSYEQYF. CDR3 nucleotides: TGTGCCAGCAGCTTAGGGACAGGGCCCTCCTACGAGCAGTACTTC.

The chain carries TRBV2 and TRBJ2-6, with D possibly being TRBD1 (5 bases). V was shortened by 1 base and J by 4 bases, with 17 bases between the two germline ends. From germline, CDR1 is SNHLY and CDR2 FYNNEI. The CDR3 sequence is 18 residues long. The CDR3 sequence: CASSEDPFWTTGANVLTF. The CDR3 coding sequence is TGTGCCAGCAGTGAAGATCCCTTTTGGACAACGGGGGCCAACGTCCTGACTTTC.

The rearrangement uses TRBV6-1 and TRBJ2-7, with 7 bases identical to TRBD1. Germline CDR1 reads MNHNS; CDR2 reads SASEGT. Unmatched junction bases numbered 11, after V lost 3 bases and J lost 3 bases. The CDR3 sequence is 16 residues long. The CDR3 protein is CASSEGTQTGIYEQYF. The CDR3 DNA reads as TGTGCCAGCAGTGAGGGTACCCAGACAGGGATCTACGAGCAGTACTTC.

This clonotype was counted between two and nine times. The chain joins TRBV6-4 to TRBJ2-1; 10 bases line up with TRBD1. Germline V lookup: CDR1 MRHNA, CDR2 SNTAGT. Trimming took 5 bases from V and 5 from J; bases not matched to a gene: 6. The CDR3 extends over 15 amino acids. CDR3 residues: CASSRQGAANNEQFF. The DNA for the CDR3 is TGTGCCAGCAGTAGACAGGGGGCCGCTAACAATGAGCAGTTCTTC.

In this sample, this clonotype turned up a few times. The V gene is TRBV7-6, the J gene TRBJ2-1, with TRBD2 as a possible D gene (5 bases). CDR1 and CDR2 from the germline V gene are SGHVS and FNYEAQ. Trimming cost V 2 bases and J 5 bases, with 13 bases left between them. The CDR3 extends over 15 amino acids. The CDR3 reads CASSLIEGVNNEQFF. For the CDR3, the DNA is TGTGCCAGCAGCTTAATCGAGGGAGTAAACAATGAGCAGTTCTTC.

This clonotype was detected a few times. The CDR3 DNA sequence: TGCGCCAGCAGCCAAGATCGTCCCCCCCGAGAAGCTTTCTTT. This gives the protein CASSQDRPPREAFF. This chain joins TRBV4-1 and TRBJ1-1; D not resolved. The CDR3 consists of 14 residues. From germline, CDR1 is MGHRA and CDR2 YSYEKL. Trimming removed 0 bases at V and 8 bases at J, with 13 bases between.

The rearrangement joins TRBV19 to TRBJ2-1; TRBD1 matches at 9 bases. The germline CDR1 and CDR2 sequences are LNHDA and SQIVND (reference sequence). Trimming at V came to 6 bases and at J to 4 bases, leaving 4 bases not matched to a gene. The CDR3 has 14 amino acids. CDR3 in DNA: TGTGCCAGTAGCCACAGGGGGCCATACAATGAGCAGTTCTTC. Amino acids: CASSHRGPYNEQFF.

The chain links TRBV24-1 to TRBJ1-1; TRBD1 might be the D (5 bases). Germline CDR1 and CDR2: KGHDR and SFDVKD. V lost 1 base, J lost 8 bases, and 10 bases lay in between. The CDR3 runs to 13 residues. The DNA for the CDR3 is TGTGCCACCAGTGATTTTAAGACAGACGAAGCTTTCTTT. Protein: CATSDFKTDEAFF.

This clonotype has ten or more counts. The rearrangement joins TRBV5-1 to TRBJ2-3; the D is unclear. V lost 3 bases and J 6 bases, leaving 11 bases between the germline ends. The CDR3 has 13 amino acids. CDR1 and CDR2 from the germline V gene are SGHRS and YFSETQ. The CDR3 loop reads CASSSLPGDTQYF. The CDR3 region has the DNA TGCGCCAGCAGCTCCCTACCTGGGGATACGCAGTATTTT.

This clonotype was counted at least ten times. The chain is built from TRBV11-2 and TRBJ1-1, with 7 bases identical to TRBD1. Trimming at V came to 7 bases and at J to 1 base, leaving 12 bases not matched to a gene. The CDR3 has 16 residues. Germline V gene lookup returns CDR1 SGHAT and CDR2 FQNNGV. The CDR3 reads CASTRQGGRGNTEAFF. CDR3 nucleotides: TGTGCCAGCACCCGACAGGGCGGTCGCGGGAACACTGAAGCTTTCTTT.

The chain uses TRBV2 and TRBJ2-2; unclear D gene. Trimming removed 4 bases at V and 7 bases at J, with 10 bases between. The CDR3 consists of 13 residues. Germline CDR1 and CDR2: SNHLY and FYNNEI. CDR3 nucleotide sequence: TGTGCCAGCAGTGGACTGGAGATCGGGGAGCTGTTTTTT. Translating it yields CASSGLEIGELFF.

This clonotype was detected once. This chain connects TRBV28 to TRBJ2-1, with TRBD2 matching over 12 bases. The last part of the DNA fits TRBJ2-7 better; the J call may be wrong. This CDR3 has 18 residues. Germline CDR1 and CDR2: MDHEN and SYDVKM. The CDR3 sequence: CASSLFLSLAGGDNEQYF. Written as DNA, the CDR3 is TGTGCCAGCAGTTTATTTCTGAGTCTAGCGGGAGGGGACAATGAGCAGTACTTC.

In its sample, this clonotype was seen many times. CDR3 DNA: TGTGCCAGCAGCCACGAGCTGGGCCTCGGCGAGCAGTACTTC. Translated: CASSHELGLGEQYF. The chain has TRBV7-9 and TRBJ2-7; D uncertain. The length of the CDR3 is 14 residues. V dropped 5 bases and J dropped 6 bases, with 17 bases sitting between them. Germline CDR1 is SEHNR and CDR2 is FQNEAQ (reference sequence).

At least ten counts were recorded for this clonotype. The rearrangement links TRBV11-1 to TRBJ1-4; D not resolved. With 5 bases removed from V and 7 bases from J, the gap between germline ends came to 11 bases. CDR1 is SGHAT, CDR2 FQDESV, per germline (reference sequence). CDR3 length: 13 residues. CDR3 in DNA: TGTGCCAGCAGCCACGGGAGAGGTGAAAAACTGTTTTTT. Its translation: CASSHGRGEKLFF.

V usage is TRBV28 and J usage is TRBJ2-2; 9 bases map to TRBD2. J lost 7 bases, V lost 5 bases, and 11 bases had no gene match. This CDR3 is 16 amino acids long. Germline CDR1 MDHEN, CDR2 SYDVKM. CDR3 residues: CASSPQAGGLIGELFF. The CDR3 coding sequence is TGTGCCAGCAGTCCGCAGGCGGGAGGGCTCATCGGGGAGCTGTTTTTT.

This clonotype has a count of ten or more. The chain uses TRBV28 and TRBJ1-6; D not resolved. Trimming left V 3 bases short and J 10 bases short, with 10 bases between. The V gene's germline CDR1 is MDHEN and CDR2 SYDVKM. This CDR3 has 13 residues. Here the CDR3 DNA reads TGTGCCAGCAGTTTCTTGTTGGGCTCACCCCTCCACTTT. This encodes CASSFLLGSPLHF.

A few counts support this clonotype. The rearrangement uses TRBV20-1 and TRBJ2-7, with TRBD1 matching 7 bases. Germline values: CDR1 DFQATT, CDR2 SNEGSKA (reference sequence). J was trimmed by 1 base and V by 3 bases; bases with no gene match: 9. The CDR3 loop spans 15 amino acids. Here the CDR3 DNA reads TGCAGTGCTAGGGCCGGGACAGTGGGGTCCTACGAGCAGTACTTC. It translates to CSARAGTVGSYEQYF.